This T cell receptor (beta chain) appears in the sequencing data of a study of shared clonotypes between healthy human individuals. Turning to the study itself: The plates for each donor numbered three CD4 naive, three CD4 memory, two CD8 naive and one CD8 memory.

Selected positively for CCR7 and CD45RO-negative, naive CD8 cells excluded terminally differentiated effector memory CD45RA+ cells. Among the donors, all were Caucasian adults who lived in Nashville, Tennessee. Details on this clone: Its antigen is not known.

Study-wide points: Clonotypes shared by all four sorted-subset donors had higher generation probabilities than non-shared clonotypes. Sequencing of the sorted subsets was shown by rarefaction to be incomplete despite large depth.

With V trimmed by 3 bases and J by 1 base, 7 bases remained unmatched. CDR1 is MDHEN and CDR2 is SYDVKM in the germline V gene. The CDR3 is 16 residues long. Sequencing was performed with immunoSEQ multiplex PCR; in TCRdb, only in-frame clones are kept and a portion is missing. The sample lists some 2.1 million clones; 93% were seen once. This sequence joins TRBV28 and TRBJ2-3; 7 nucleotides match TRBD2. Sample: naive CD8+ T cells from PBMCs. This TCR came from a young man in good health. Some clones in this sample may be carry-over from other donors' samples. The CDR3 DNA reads TGTGCCAGCAGTTTTGGGGGGGGAGCGGGCACAGATACGCAGTATTTT. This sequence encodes CASSFGGGAGTDTQYF.